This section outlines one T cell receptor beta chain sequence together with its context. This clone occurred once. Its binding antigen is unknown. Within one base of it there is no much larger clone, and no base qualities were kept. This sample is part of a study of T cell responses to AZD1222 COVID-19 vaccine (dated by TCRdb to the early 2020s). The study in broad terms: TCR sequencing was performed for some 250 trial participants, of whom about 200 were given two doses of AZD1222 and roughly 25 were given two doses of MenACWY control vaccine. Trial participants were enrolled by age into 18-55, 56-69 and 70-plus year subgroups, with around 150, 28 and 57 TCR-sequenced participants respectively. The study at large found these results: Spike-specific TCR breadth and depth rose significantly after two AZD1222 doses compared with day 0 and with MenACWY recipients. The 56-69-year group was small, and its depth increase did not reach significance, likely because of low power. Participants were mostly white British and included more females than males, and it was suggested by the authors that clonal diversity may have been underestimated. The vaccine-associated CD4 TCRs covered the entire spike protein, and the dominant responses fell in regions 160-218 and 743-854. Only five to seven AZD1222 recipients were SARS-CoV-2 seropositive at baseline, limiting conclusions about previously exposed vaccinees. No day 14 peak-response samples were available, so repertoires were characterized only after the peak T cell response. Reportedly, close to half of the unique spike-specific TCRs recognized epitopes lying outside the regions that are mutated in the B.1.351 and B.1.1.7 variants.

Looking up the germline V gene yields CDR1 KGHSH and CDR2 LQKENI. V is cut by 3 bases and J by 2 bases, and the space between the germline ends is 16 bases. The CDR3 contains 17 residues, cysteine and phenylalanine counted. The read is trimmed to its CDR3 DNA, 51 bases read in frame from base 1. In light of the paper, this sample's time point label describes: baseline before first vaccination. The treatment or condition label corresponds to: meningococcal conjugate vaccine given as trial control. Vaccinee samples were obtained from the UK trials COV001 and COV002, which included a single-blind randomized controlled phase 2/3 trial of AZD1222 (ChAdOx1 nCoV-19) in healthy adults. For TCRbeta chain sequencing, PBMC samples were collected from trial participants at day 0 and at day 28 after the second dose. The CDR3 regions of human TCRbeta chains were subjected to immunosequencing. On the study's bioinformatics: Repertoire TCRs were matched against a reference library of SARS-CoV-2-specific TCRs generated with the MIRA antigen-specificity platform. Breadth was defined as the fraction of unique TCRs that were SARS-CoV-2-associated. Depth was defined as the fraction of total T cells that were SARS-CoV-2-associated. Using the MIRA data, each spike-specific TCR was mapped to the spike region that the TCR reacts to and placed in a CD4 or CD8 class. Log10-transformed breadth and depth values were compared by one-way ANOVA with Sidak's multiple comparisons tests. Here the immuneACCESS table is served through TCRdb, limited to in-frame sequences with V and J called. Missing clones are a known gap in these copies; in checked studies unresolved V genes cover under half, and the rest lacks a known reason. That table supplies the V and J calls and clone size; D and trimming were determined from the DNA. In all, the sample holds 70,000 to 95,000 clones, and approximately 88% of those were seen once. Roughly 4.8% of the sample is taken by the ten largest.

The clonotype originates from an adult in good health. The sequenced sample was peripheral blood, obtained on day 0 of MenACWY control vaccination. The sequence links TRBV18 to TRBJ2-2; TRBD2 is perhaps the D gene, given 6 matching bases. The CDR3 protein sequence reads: CASSPLLMEGNTGELFF. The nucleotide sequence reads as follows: TGTGCCAGCTCACCCCTTCTAATGGAGGGAAACACCGGGGAGCTGTTTTTT.